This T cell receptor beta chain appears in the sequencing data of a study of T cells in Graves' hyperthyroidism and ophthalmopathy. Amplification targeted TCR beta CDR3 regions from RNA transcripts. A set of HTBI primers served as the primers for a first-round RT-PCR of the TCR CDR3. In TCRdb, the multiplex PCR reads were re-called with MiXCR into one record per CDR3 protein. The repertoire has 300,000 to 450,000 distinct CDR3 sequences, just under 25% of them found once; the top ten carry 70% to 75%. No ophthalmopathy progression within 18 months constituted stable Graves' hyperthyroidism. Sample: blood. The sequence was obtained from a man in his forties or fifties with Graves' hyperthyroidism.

This CDR3 reads CSASGTDYTEAFF. CDR3 in DNA: TGCAGTGCTAGCGGGACAGATTACACTGAAGCTTTCTTT. The chain has TRBV20-1 and TRBJ1-1; 7 bases match TRBD1. V lost 3 bases and J lost 3; bases outside the gene matches: 4. The CDR3 sequence is 13 residues long. The germline V gene encodes CDR1 DFQATT and CDR2 SNEGSKA (reference sequence).